This TCR beta chain emerged from a study of CD8 T cells in ankylosing spondylitis. Germline V gene data show CDR1 as LNHDA and CDR2 as SQIVND (reference sequence). V shed 5 bases and J 1 base; nucleotides not matched to a gene: 5. The CDR3 spans 15 residues. TCRdb independently ran MiXCR on the 5' RACE reads; one entry per CDR3 protein. The profile covers a few hundred thousand distinct CDR3 sequences, with 15% to 20% appearing a single time and about a third taken by the ten largest. Sequenced: blood, either unsorted or a sorted T cell fraction (not recorded which). The sequence was obtained from a male donor with ankylosing spondylitis or in good health (not recorded which). The chain joins TRBV19 to TRBJ2-3, with 8 bases identical to TRBD1. In nucleotides, the CDR3 is TGTGCCAGTAGTTCGACAGGGGAGGGCACAGATACGCAGTATTTT. It translates to CASSSTGEGTDTQYF.